This T cell receptor (beta chain) appears in the sequencing data of a study of cytomegalovirus exposure and HLA in healthy donors (dated by TCRdb to the late 2010s). About the study as a whole: A later analysis indicated that the 120 validation repertoires were generated on the platform also employed for the approximately 700 repertoires of the first cohort. The aim of the study was to test whether cataloging public T cell receptors could identify signatures of past pathogen exposure. Along with the approximately 700-subject first cohort, a separate validation cohort of over a hundred different subjects was used. To predict cytomegalovirus infection status, the study combined high-throughput TCR immunosequencing, statistical association of individual TCRs with disease status, and machine learning. Paper-wide results and their limitations: Cytomegalovirus status was reported to be diagnosed by the classifier with high specificity and sensitivity in both the original and validation cohorts. A later analysis found that TCRs clustered in the first cohort also tended to co-occur in the roughly 120 validation repertoires, with 94% of cluster scores above 0. In vitro tests confirmed that a few of the cytomegalovirus-associated TCR beta chains recognize cytomegalovirus antigens. According to the authors, the approach could potentially be generalized to other disease states and immunological phenotypes. While some public TCRs were present in many individuals, most TCR sequences turned up only very rarely across donors. All 130 or so repertoires were used to score co-occurrence in the validation cohort in a later analysis, because that analysis had no HLA typing for the cohort. In the study, about 150 TCR beta chains were listed as associated with cytomegalovirus.

Separate from the roughly 650-subject first cohort, the validation cohort of about 120 subjects was the group to which the donors belonged. About this clone: The antigen this receptor binds is unknown. No base quality information exists; no much larger clone differs at one position.

The library was built by means of the immunoSEQ multiplex PCR assay. Regarding the original processing steps: A statistical classification framework was built to diagnose cytomegalovirus status from the catalog of TCR beta chain sequences. Held by TCRdb, this immuneACCESS table contains in-frame sequences only and omits some clones. Under half of the omission traces to an unresolved V gene where checked; the cause of the rest is unknown. The V and J calls and the clone size are those of that table, but D and trimming were determined from the DNA. This sample gives about 240,000 clones in total; approximately 83% of them show up just once. The top ten clones comprise about 1.2% of the sample. The sequence was obtained from a woman younger than 45 in good health and CMV-seropositive. Sample: PBMCs.

The CDR3 corresponds to CASSTILTIYSSTDTQYF. The DNA sequence is as follows: TGTGCCAGCAGCACGATACTCACTATCTACTCTAGCACAGATACGCAGTATTTT. The rearranged chain carries TRBV7-8 and TRBJ2-3, with no confidently assigned D gene. V is pared back by 5 bases and J by 0 bases, with 21 bases lying between the germline termini. The CDR3 has 18 amino acids, counting the end cysteine and phenylalanine. The read is trimmed to its CDR3 DNA, 54 bases read in frame from base 1. The germline V gene sets CDR1 to SGHVS and CDR2 to FQNEAQ.